This TCR beta chain comes out of a study of cytomegalovirus exposure and HLA in healthy donors. Trimming took 7 bases from V and 6 from J, leaving 19 bases between them. The CDR3 sequence is 14 residues long. Germline CDR1 SGHVS, CDR2 FQNEAQ. PCR involved 60 Vbeta and 13 Jbeta primers. The repertoire was sequenced with immunoSEQ multiplex PCR; TCRdb's copy has only in-frame clones and lacks some. Of more than 75,000 clones listed, approximately 79% were seen once; the top ten hold 3.8%. The chain employs TRBV7-8 and TRBJ2-7; D may be TRBD2 (6 bases). The TCR comes from a woman aged 35 to 49 in good health and CMV-seronegative. The sample comprised PBMCs. The DNA of the CDR3 is TGTGCCAGCAAGGAGGGGCACGGATCAGGCGAGCAGTACTTC. This codes for CASKEGHGSGEQYF.